This T cell receptor beta chain was recorded in a study of regulatory T cells in long-lasting Graves disease. Time point here: persistent/refractory GD, antithyroid drugs over 5 years with positive TRAb. With RNA extracted from PBMCs as input, the TCR library was made. This clonotype was observed at least ten times. The antigen is undetermined. Trimming removed 4 bases from V and 2 bases from J, with 14 bases in between. CDR1 is SQVTM and CDR2 is ANQGSEA in the germline V gene. This CDR3 comprises 15 residues. General study points: Whereas about a thousand public clonotypes were shared by new patients, persistent patients shared more, at a few thousand.

CDR3-region Arm-PCR and iRepertoire HTBI primers produced the TCR beta libraries. TCRdb reprocessed the multiplex PCR reads via MiXCR and lists one record per CDR3 protein. The top ten clones hold around 15% of a sample with 430,000 or so distinct CDR3 sequences, over 20% of them seen once. The sequencing used peripheral blood mononuclear cells (PBMCs), collected when the disease was refractory, from a patient treated with antithyroid drugs. The receptor was isolated from a female donor with Graves disease. V and J are TRBV29-1 and TRBJ1-4; perhaps TRBD1 as D (6 bases). This CDR3 is CSVGSSRGTNEKLFF. CDR3 in DNA: TGCAGCGTTGGATCCAGTAGGGGGACTAATGAAAAACTGTTTTTT.